The 26 T cell receptor beta chains below come from one sample, sequenced in a study of regulatory T cells in long-lasting Graves disease. Assembly of TCR beta libraries relied on iRepertoire HTBI primers together with Arm-PCR of CDR3 regions. Each CDR3 protein gets one entry after TCRdb re-called the multiplex PCR reads with MiXCR. The data contain 250,000 to 300,000 distinct CDR3 sequences, 20% to 25% of them seen just once; the ten biggest clones take up 56%. Noted time point: persistent/refractory GD, antithyroid drugs over 5 years with positive TRAb. After RNA was extracted from PBMCs, the TCR library was made from it. Sample: peripheral blood mononuclear cells (PBMCs), taken when the disease was refractory, from a patient treated with antithyroid drugs. The receptors shown here come from a female donor with Graves disease.

J is TRBJ2-7 and V is TRBV7-2, with 8 bases that match TRBD1. This CDR3 comprises 14 residues. Germline loops: CDR1 SGHTA, CDR2 FQGNSA. The junction had 8 bases not matched to a gene; V was cut back by 5 bases and J by 5 bases. The CDR3 loop reads CASSNRQGFNEQYF. In DNA form, the CDR3 reads TGTGCCAGCAGCAACCGACAGGGGTTCAACGAGCAGTACTTC.

As concerns this clonotype: One end of the junction fails to match germline, which may point to a read error. The chain has TRBV7-9 and TRBJ2-7; the D is unclear. This CDR3 has 13 residues. Germline V CDR1 and CDR2: SEHNR, FQNEAQ (reference sequence). The CDR3, as DNA: TGTACCAGCAGCCCGACTGGCTCCTACGAGCAGTACTTC. It yields the protein CTSSPTGSYEQYF.

This clonotype was counted many times. V usage is TRBV28 and J usage is TRBJ2-7, with D possibly being TRBD1 (6 bases). Deletions cut 2 bases from V and 4 bases from J, with 9 bases between. Germline CDR1 is MDHEN and CDR2 is SYDVKM. The CDR3 spans 13 residues. The CDR3 spells CASSLGQKYEQYF. As DNA, the CDR3 is TGTGCCAGCAGTTTAGGACAGAAATACGAGCAGTACTTC.

The chain is built from TRBV27 and TRBJ2-7; 8 bases map to TRBD1. In germline, CDR1 is MNHEY, CDR2 SMNVEV (reference sequence). V dropped 4 bases and J dropped 7; count of bases not matched to a gene: 6. This CDR3 has 13 amino acids. CDR3 amino acids: CASSYQGAKEQYF. CDR3 bases: TGTGCCAGCAGTTACCAGGGGGCGAAGGAGCAGTACTTC.

This clonotype was counted a few times. At one end, the junction sequence differs from germline, possibly due to a read error. V gene TRBV11-2 combines with J gene TRBJ2-5; D is undetermined. Germline V CDR1 and CDR2: SGHAT, FQNNGV. The CDR3 is 14 amino acids. The CDR3, as DNA: TGTGCCAGCAGCTTTGGCACAGACCAAGAGACCCAGTGCTTC. Protein product: CASSFGTDQETQCF. Filled out from reference TRBV11-2 and TRBJ2-5, the complete variable domain reads EAGVAQSPRYKIIEKRQSVAFWCNPISGHATLYWYQQILGQGPKLLIQFQNNGVVDDSQLPKDRFSAERLKGVDSTLKIQPAKLEDSAVYLCASSFGTDQETQCFGPGTRLLVL.

This clonotype occurred many times. V is TRBV27 and J is TRBJ1-2; D uncertain. Germline values: CDR1 MNHEY, CDR2 SMNVEV (reference sequence). The CDR3 runs 13 residues. The V gene lost 2 bases and the J gene lost 1 base, with 5 bases spanning the gap. Written as DNA, the CDR3 is TGTGCCAGCAGTTTAGACCATAACTATGGCTACACCTTC. Residues: CASSLDHNYGYTF.

V usage is TRBV27 and J usage is TRBJ2-7; 11 bases match TRBD2. V dropped 4 bases and J dropped 3; count of bases not matched to a gene: 2. CDR1 MNHEY and CDR2 SMNVEV come from the germline V gene (reference sequence). There are 14 residues in the CDR3. CDR3 sequence reads: CASSYSGRDYEQYF. CDR3 nucleotides: TGTGCCAGCAGTTATAGCGGGAGGGACTACGAGCAGTACTTC.

J is TRBJ1-1 and V is TRBV27; D remains ambiguous. Trimming removed 8 bases from V and 3 bases from J, with 10 bases in between. The CDR3 runs 12 residues. Germline-derived CDR1 and CDR2 are MNHEY and SMNVEV (reference sequence). The CDR3 region has the DNA TGTGCCAGCGGATATCAGGACACTGAAGCTTTCTTT. Its translation is CASGYQDTEAFF.

This clonotype was seen repeatedly, ten times or more. This chain joins TRBV6-1 and TRBJ2-7; 7 nucleotides agree with TRBD2. Germline values: CDR1 MNHNS, CDR2 SASEGT. The CDR3 spans 16 residues. V trimming: 0 bases; J trimming: 5 bases; junction bases outside the gene matches: 10. The CDR3 loop reads CASSEAGGQGSNEQYF. CDR3 in DNA: TGTGCCAGCAGTGAAGCGGGAGGGCAGGGAAGCAACGAGCAGTACTTC.

This clonotype has at least ten counts. The J gene is TRBJ2-7, the V gene TRBV28, with a weak D call TRBD1 (6 bases). The germline V gene encodes CDR1 MDHEN and CDR2 SYDVKM. This CDR3 contains 16 residues. Trimming shortened V by 3 bases and J by 0 bases, and 15 bases separated the two germline ends. In nucleotides, the CDR3 is TGTGCCAGCAGTTTTCTAAGGGGGAGACACTCCTACGAGCAGTACTTC. Its translation: CASSFLRGRHSYEQYF.

This clonotype was counted at least ten times. The V call is TRBV20-1, the J call TRBJ2-7; 10 bases line up with TRBD1. The CDR3 loop spans 13 amino acids. Per the germline V gene, CDR1 is DFQATT and CDR2 is SNEGSKA (reference sequence). V dropped 4 bases and J dropped 5; count of bases not matched to a gene: 5. CDR3: CSAIGTGVNEQYF. The DNA of the CDR3 is TGCAGTGCTATAGGGACAGGGGTCAACGAGCAGTACTTC.

In this sample, this clonotype turned up a few times. The V and J genes are TRBV20-1 and TRBJ2-7, with TRBD2 as a possible D gene (5 bases). CDR1 and CDR2 from the germline V gene are DFQATT and SNEGSKA (reference sequence). The CDR3 totals 15 residues. Trimming left V 0 bases short and J 5 bases short, with 17 bases between. CDR3 amino acids: CSARDASLVFNEQYF. CDR3 in DNA: TGCAGTGCTAGAGATGCCTCACTAGTTTTCAACGAGCAGTACTTC.

This clonotype has at least ten counts. The chain couples TRBV10-1 to TRBJ2-5; D perhaps matches TRBD1 (5 bases). The germline CDR1 and CDR2 sequences are WNHNN and SYGVQD (reference sequence). This CDR3 region has 15 residues. V gave up 0 bases and J gave up 5 bases, with 13 bases separating them. In DNA form, the CDR3 reads TGCGCCAGCAGTGAGTCGACCCAGGGCCATGAGACCCAGTACTTC. It codes for CASSESTQGHETQYF.

Of note for this clonotype: A far larger clone is just one base off, so this is likely a read error. The chain joins TRBV28 to TRBJ2-1; no clear D gene. Trimming cost V 3 bases and J 10 bases, with 19 bases left between them. The germline gives CDR1 MDHEN, CDR2 SYDVKM. This CDR3 contains 15 residues. The DNA for the CDR3 is TGTGCCAGCAGTTTCGTAAGTAGTCTTCTGGACGAGCAGTTCTTC. Encoded protein: CASSFVSSLLDEQFF. Filled out from reference TRBV28 and TRBJ2-1, the complete variable domain reads DVKVTQSSRYLVKRTGEKVFLECVQDMDHENMFWYRQDPGLGLRLIYFSYDVKMKEKGDIPEGYSVSREKKERFSLILESASTNQTSMYLCASSFVSSLLDEQFFGPGTRLTVL.

This clonotype was observed at least ten times. This chain joins TRBV7-2 and TRBJ2-7; D uncertain. The CDR3 contains 11 residues. Germline CDR1 and CDR2: SGHTA and FQGNSA. V was pared by 5 bases and J by 5 bases, with 7 bases between. The CDR3 sequence is CASSRVDEQYF. As DNA, the CDR3 is TGTGCCAGCAGCCGTGTTGACGAGCAGTACTTC.

This clonotype was counted a few times. The genes are TRBV4-1 and TRBJ1-5; D unresolved. Trimming left V 0 bases short and J 6 bases short, with 12 bases between. The CDR3 is 15 amino acids. Germline CDR1 reads MGHRA; CDR2 reads YSYEKL. In DNA form, the CDR3 reads TGCGCCAGCAGCCAAGATCGGGGTAGCGGTCAGCCCCAGCATTTT. Translation: CASSQDRGSGQPQHF.

This clonotype was detected many times. This rearrangement joins TRBV6-1 to TRBJ1-4; TRBD1 matches 7 bases. The CDR3 is made up of 14 amino acids. Germline-derived CDR1 and CDR2 are MNHNS and SASEGT. Losses at the gene ends were 6 bases for V and 8 bases for J; bases not matched to a gene: 9. The DNA of the CDR3 is TGTGCCAGCAGAACACAGGGGAGCTTGGAAAAACTGTTTTTT. Its protein is CASRTQGSLEKLFF.

This clonotype was counted a few times. The J gene is TRBJ2-2, the V gene TRBV12-3 or TRBV12-4, with D perhaps matching TRBD2 (6 bases). The CDR3 is 15 amino acids. Trimming cost V 11 bases and J 4 bases, with 20 bases left between them. The CDR3 DNA reads TGTGCCTCCTTCCGGGACTCGCAGGGCACCGGGGAGCTGTTTTTT. It encodes CASFRDSQGTGELFF.

This clonotype was detected only a few times. V usage is TRBV2 and J usage is TRBJ2-1; D might be TRBD1 (5 bases). From germline, CDR1 is SNHLY and CDR2 FYNNEI. Trimming cost V 5 bases and J 7 bases, with 9 bases left between them. This CDR3 has 12 residues. The CDR3 DNA is TGTGCCAGCAGTCTAGGGGCAAATGAGCAGTTCTTC. It specifies CASSLGANEQFF. Full variable domain (missing parts from reference TRBV2 and TRBJ2-1): EPEVTQTPSHQVTQMGQEVILRCVPISNHLYFYWYRQILGQKVEFLVSFYNNEISEKSEIFDDQFSVERPDGSNFTLKIRSTKLEDSAMYFCASSLGANEQFFGPGTRLTVL.

Only a few counts were recorded for this clonotype. The gene calls are TRBV10-2 and TRBJ1-2; D is uncertain. Trimming stripped 0 bases from V and 3 bases from J, with 14 bases between. The CDR3 contains 16 residues. The germline V gene encodes CDR1 WSHSY and CDR2 SAAADI. The CDR3 region has the DNA TGCGCCAGCAGTGAGTCTTACCCTTCCTCGGACTATGGCTACACCTTC. This encodes CASSESYPSSDYGYTF.

This clonotype was recorded many times. The DNA of the CDR3 is TGTGCCAGCAGTTTTGGCGGAGATAAAGAGACCCAGTACTTC. Translating gives CASSFGGDKETQYF. The chain combines TRBV28 with TRBJ2-5; D gene ambiguous. V was shortened by 3 bases and J by 3 bases, with 11 bases between the two germline ends. Germline loops: CDR1 MDHEN, CDR2 SYDVKM. CDR3 length: 14 amino acids.

The chain is built from TRBV27 and TRBJ2-3, with 14 bases identical to TRBD2. This CDR3 comprises 17 residues. Per germline, CDR1 MNHEY and CDR2 SMNVEV (reference sequence). With V trimmed by 8 bases and J by 7 bases, 14 bases remained unmatched. In nucleotides, the CDR3 is TGTGCCAGCCGGGACAAGGGACTAGCGGGAGAGTCGTATACGCAGTATTTT. This gives the protein CASRDKGLAGESYTQYF.

This clonotype was picked up one time. CDR3 residues: CASSLSGVLETQYF. The CDR3 DNA reads TGTGCCAGCAGCTTATCGGGGGTTTTGGAGACCCAGTACTTC. The chain is built from TRBV7-2 and TRBJ2-5; TRBD2 is a possible D gene (6 bases). CDR1 is SGHTA, CDR2 FQGNSA, per germline. Trimming took 2 bases from V and 5 from J, leaving 12 bases between them. CDR3 size: 14 residues.

This clonotype was seen ten or more times. V gene TRBV11-2 combines with J gene TRBJ2-7; unclear D gene. Trimming took 2 bases from V and 4 from J, leaving 9 bases between them. The CDR3 is 13 amino acids. Germline CDR1 and CDR2: SGHAT and FQNNGV. In nucleotides, the CDR3 is TGTGCCAGCAGCTTACAACCCCCTTACGAGCAGTACTTC. Protein product: CASSLQPPYEQYF.

This clonotype has a count of ten or more. The rearrangement joins TRBV3-1 to TRBJ2-5; D gene ambiguous. The CDR3 is 17 amino acids. V shed 0 bases and J shed 5 bases, with 19 bases lying between them. Germline V gene sequence: CDR1 LGHDT, CDR2 YNNKEL (reference sequence). Written as DNA, the CDR3 is TGTGCCAGCAGCCAAGATAAGCCCGCCGCGGTCATGGAGACCCAGTACTTC. Translated, it gives CASSQDKPAAVMETQYF.

This clonotype was detected many times. One end of the junction does not line up with germline, which may come from a read error. The chain recombines TRBV5-5 with TRBJ1-1; D call uncertain. Per the germline V gene, CDR1 is SGHKS and CDR2 is YYEKEE (reference sequence). The CDR3 is made up of 14 amino acids. As DNA, the CDR3 is TGCGCCAGCAGCTTGGCCGGGGATCGGACTGAAGCTTTCTTT. As protein: CASSLAGDRTEAFF.